Following are 12 T cell receptor beta chains from one sample sequenced in a study of OX40 agonist ivuxolimab in advanced cancers. Generated by immunoSEQ multiplex PCR, the TCRdb table keeps only in-frame clones and is missing some. The sample lists 50,000 to 65,000 clones, around 88% seen once, with around 0.56% in the top ten. The sample was CD4+ or CD8+ T cells sorted from blood, taken in a trial of the OX40 agonist ivuxolimab. All receptors come from an adult with an advanced solid tumor such as melanoma, head and neck, liver or kidney cancer.

The CDR3 coding sequence is TGTGCCTGGACCCACCCCGGACAGACCAATGAAAAACTGTTTTTT. It specifies CAWTHPGQTNEKLFF. The chain uses TRBV30 and TRBJ1-4; perhaps TRBD1 as D (6 bases). The CDR3 totals 15 residues. Germline V CDR1 and CDR2: GTSNPN, SVGIG (reference sequence). The V gene lost 4 bases and the J gene lost 5 bases, with 17 bases spanning the gap.

This chain uses TRBV7-8 with TRBJ1-1; D remains unclear. Germline lookup yields CDR1 SGHVS and CDR2 FQNEAQ. With 0 bases removed from V and 1 base from J, the gap between germline ends came to 3 bases. The CDR3 loop spans 13 amino acids. The CDR3 region has the DNA TGTGCCAGCAGCTTAGCCAGGAACACTGAAGCTTTCTTT. It translates to CASSLARNTEAFF.

The chain's CDR3 is CASSLLTANYGYTF. CDR3 nucleotides: TGTGCCAGCAGTTTACTGACAGCAAACTATGGCTACACCTTC. This chain connects TRBV28 to TRBJ1-2; perhaps TRBD1 as D (5 bases). The CDR3 is 14 residues long. From germline, CDR1 is MDHEN and CDR2 SYDVKM. V was pared by 2 bases and J by 2 bases, with 9 bases between.

The chain uses TRBV9 and TRBJ2-1, with 8 nucleotides matching TRBD2. The germline gives CDR1 SGDLS, CDR2 YYNGEE. This CDR3 is built from 14 residues. V gave up 3 bases and J gave up 15 bases; unmatched junction bases: 14. For the CDR3, the DNA is TGTGCCAGCAGCGCCAGCGGGAGAGCCGACCACCTGTTCTTC. It specifies CASSASGRADHLFF.

The chain uses TRBV6-5 and TRBJ1-1; D is possibly TRBD1 (5 bases). The germline V gene has CDR1 MNHEY and CDR2 SVGAGI. Trimming pared 4 bases from V and 4 bases from J, leaving 13 bases between. The CDR3 extends over 14 amino acids. The CDR3 reads CASSLPGGVTEAFF. The CDR3 nucleotides read TGTGCCAGCAGTTTACCGGGAGGGGTCACTGAAGCTTTCTTT.

This clone was seen a few times. The V gene is TRBV5-1, the J gene TRBJ2-7; 7 bases line up with TRBD2. J was trimmed by 6 bases and V by 3 bases; bases with no gene match: 24. CDR3 length equals 19 residues. Germline CDR1 SGHRS, CDR2 YFSETQ. For the CDR3, the DNA is TGCGCCAGCAGCTGGCGACTAACGAGCGGGAAAGTCCAGGTTGTCGAGCAGTACTTC. Residues: CASSWRLTSGKVQVVEQYF.

This clone showed up just once. V and J are TRBV6-5 and TRBJ2-4, with D unresolved. The CDR3 has 14 amino acids. Deletions cut 4 bases from V and 3 bases from J, with 10 bases between. Germline lookup yields CDR1 MNHEY and CDR2 SVGAGI. This chain's CDR3 is CASSFLQNKNIQYF. For the CDR3, the DNA is TGTGCCAGCAGTTTCCTACAGAACAAAAACATTCAGTACTTC.

V gene TRBV5-6 combines with J gene TRBJ1-1; 9 positions match TRBD1. Per germline, CDR1 SGHDT and CDR2 YYEEEE. The ends lost 4 bases at V and 6 bases at J; junction bases unmatched: 10. The CDR3 has 15 amino acids. The CDR3 nucleotides are TGTGCCAGCAGCAAACACAGGGGGCGGTTCTCTGAAGCTTTCTTT. Encoded protein: CASSKHRGRFSEAFF.

This sequence joins TRBV23-1 and TRBJ2-5; 9 bases are a match to TRBD1. TRBV23-1 is known as an ORF, though its function is uncertain. The CDR3 has 17 amino acids. Trimming at V came to 0 bases and at J to 3 bases, leaving 8 bases not matched to a gene. In DNA, the CDR3 is TGCGCCAGCAGTCAATCTCCGGGACAGGGTCCGAAAGAGACCCAGTACTTC. This encodes CASSQSPGQGPKETQYF.

This clone was found once. This sequence joins TRBV14 and TRBJ2-7, with 7 bases aligning to TRBD2. This CDR3 region has 15 residues. J was trimmed by 0 bases and V by 1 base; bases with no gene match: 3. Per the germline V gene, CDR1 is SGHDN and CDR2 is FVKESK. The CDR3 DNA follows: TGTGCCAGCAGCCAAGGAGCGGGGCTCTCCTACGAGCAGTACTTC. Translation gives CASSQGAGLSYEQYF.

The chain joins TRBV11-3 to TRBJ2-1; possible D gene TRBD2, 6 bases. Germline CDR1 reads SGHNT; CDR2 reads YENEEA. Trimming pared 6 bases from V and 5 bases from J, leaving 11 bases between. The CDR3 extends over 13 amino acids. CDR3: CASRQTSNNEQFF. The DNA for the CDR3 is TGTGCCAGCAGACAAACTAGCAACAATGAGCAGTTCTTC.

The chain uses TRBV19 and TRBJ2-2; no clear D. Germline V lookup: CDR1 LNHDA, CDR2 SQIVND (reference sequence). V shed 3 bases and J shed 2 bases, with 7 bases lying between them. The CDR3 runs 14 residues. This chain's CDR3 is CASSIRVNTGELFF. In DNA form, the CDR3 reads TGTGCCAGTAGTATCCGTGTTAACACCGGGGAGCTGTTTTTT. The whole variable domain, filled in from reference TRBV19 and TRBJ2-2, reads DGGITQSPKYLFRKEGQNVTLSCEQNLNHDAMYWYRQDPGQGLRLIYYSQIVNDFQKGDIAEGYSVSREKKESFPLTVTSAQKNPTAFYLCASSIRVNTGELFFGEGSRLTVL.